Listed below are T cell receptor beta chains from one sample, sequenced in a study of blood T cells in healthy people across ages. TCRdb re-analysed the 5' RACE reads in MiXCR, keeping a single row per CDR3 protein. This repertoire shows more than 700,000 distinct CDR3 sequences, about half found once; its top ten account for approximately 18%. The sample taken for sequencing was blood. The receptors originated from an elderly man in good health. CDR3s include the opening cysteine and the closing phenylalanine or tryptophan. The order of the fields is CDR3 DNA, CDR3 protein, D gene, V gene, clone size, J gene. A D gene is named only where the DNA matches it firmly. Not every row has a clone size; where given, it reads once, few, many or a size class.

TGCGCCAGCAGCGTTACCACAGGGAGTGACGAGCAGTACTTC,CASSVTTGSDEQYF,-,TRBV5-1,-,TRBJ2-7
TGCAGCGTTGGGGACCGGGCTAATAATTCACCCCTCCACTTT,CSVGDRANNSPLHF,-,TRBV29-1,-,TRBJ1-6
TGTGCCAGCACTTATACGGGAGTTCTCGACAGTGAGCAGTTCTTC,CASTYTGVLDSEQFF,-,TRBV2,-,TRBJ2-1
TGTGCCAGCAGCCCGAGGGCTACTCGCTCTCGACGGGGGGCGGATGAGCAGTACTTC,CASSPRATRSRRGADEQYF,-,TRBV7-2,-,TRBJ2-5
TGTGCCAGCAGGGATAGCGGGAGGCTAGATACGCAGTATTTT,CASRDSGRLDTQYF,TRBD2,TRBV27,few,TRBJ2-3
TGCAGTGCTAGAGAGGCGACTGTGCTAGCCCAGTTCTTC,CSAREATVLAQFF,-,TRBV20-1,-,TRBJ2-1
TGTGCCAGCAGACCCGGGGGAGGACGGACTGAAGCTTTCTTT,CASRPGGGRTEAFF,-,TRBV28,-,TRBJ1-1
TGTGCCAGCAGTTCCGGGACAGGGAAATCATCTGAGCAGTTCTTC,CASSSGTGKSSEQFF,TRBD1,TRBV28,few,TRBJ2-1
TGTGCCAGCAGTTTAGCCCAGCGGGAGGTTACGCAGTATTTT,CASSLAQREVTQYF,TRBD2,TRBV12-3/TRBV12-4,-,TRBJ2-3
TGCGCCGGCAGGGATTATGGCCAAGAGACCCAGTACTTC,CAGRDYGQETQYF,-,TRBV5-1,-,TRBJ2-5
TGTGCCAGCAGCTTGACTTTAAGGACGGATGGCTACACCTTC,CASSLTLRTDGYTF,-,TRBV5-5,-,TRBJ1-2
TGCAGCGTCCGACAGGGGGATTCACCCCTCCACTTT,CSVRQGDSPLHF,TRBD1,TRBV29-1,-,TRBJ1-6
TGTGCCAGCAGCCAGGGACTAGCGGGAGCTCATGAGCAGTTCTTC,CASSQGLAGAHEQFF,TRBD2,TRBV7-8,few,TRBJ2-1
TGCGCCAGCAGCGCGGGACTAGCGGGACTCTCAGATACGCAGTATTTT,CASSAGLAGLSDTQYF,TRBD2,TRBV5-1,-,TRBJ2-3
TGTGCCAGCAGTTTAACGAGAGACGGAAATACGCAGTATTTT,CASSLTRDGNTQYF,-,TRBV12-3/TRBV12-4,-,TRBJ2-3
TGTGCCAGCAGCTCGGGGACAGGGGGCTATTTGACCCAGTACTTC,CASSSGTGGYLTQYF,TRBD1,TRBV5-6,-,TRBJ2-5
TGTGCCAGCAGCCTTAATTCCCTTAACGAGCAGTACTTC,CASSLNSLNEQYF,-,TRBV7-2,many,TRBJ2-7
TGTGCCAGCAGCCTGGGCAGGGCGAACACCGGGGAGCTGTTTTTT,CASSLGRANTGELFF,-,TRBV7-3,-,TRBJ2-2
TGTGCCAGCGGCCTACCCCGGACTAGCGGGGGCTCCTACAATGAGCAGTTCTTC,CASGLPRTSGGSYNEQFF,TRBD2,TRBV27,-,TRBJ2-1
TGCGCCAGCCGAGACGGGACAGTCGGAGAGACCCAGTACTTC,CASRDGTVGETQYF,TRBD1,TRBV5-1,-,TRBJ2-5
TGCGCCAGCAGCCCCTCCCCTAGCGGGGGCACAGATACGCAGTATTTT,CASSPSPSGGTDTQYF,TRBD2,TRBV4-3,-,TRBJ2-3
TGTGCCAGCAGCCCTGCCCAGACAGATACGCAGTATTTT,CASSPAQTDTQYF,-,TRBV12-3/TRBV12-4,-,TRBJ2-3
TGTGCCAGCGGGAGTCAGGGGGCACGAGAGACCCAGTACTTC,CASGSQGARETQYF,TRBD1,TRBV12-3/TRBV12-4,-,TRBJ2-5
TGTGCCAGCAAGAGGGGGCAGGCGAACACCGGGGAGCTGTTTTTT,CASKRGQANTGELFF,TRBD1,TRBV12-3/TRBV12-4,-,TRBJ2-2
TGTGCCAGCAGCCTCAGGGTTTCCGGGACCCAGTACTTC,CASSLRVSGTQYF,-,TRBV7-9,-,TRBJ2-5
TGCAGCGTTCCAGACACCACAGATACGCAGTATTTT,CSVPDTTDTQYF,-,TRBV29-1,few,TRBJ2-3
TGTGCCAGCAGCTTGGGCAGCGGGAGGGCCTCCGAGCAGTACTTC,CASSLGSGRASEQYF,TRBD2,TRBV5-4,-,TRBJ2-7
TGTGCCACTTTCGGGACTAGCGGGAGTCACAATGAGCAGTTCTTC,CATFGTSGSHNEQFF,TRBD2,TRBV10-3,-,TRBJ2-1
TGCGCCAGCAGCCAAGATTCCCCAGGTTCGAACACTGAAGCTTTCTTT,CASSQDSPGSNTEAFF,-,TRBV4-3,-,TRBJ1-1
TGTGCCAGCAGCGAAGAGACAGGGGGGGACTACGAGCAGTACTTC,CASSEETGGDYEQYF,TRBD1,TRBV11-3,-,TRBJ2-7
TGTGCCAGCAGCCATAACAGGGGGCGAATGTTCAGTGAGCAGTTCTTC,CASSHNRGRMFSEQFF,TRBD1,TRBV14,few,TRBJ2-1
TGCAGCGTTGAAGCGGACAGGGCGGACTATGGCCACACCTTC,CSVEADRADYGHTF,TRBD1,TRBV29-1,-,TRBJ1-2
TGTGCCAGCAGTTACGGCAGGTTATCCTACGAGCAGTACTTC,CASSYGRLSYEQYF,-,TRBV6-5,-,TRBJ2-7
TGCGCCAGCAGCCCCCTTTCCGGGGCCCAAGAGACCCAGTACTTC,CASSPLSGAQETQYF,-,TRBV5-1,-,TRBJ2-5
TGCAATGCCCCTGGGCAGGGAACCTACGAGCAGTACTTC,CNAPGQGTYEQYF,-,TRBV20-1,-,TRBJ2-7
TGTGCCAGCAGCTTACTCGGGACAGGGGCCCAAGAGACCCAGTACTTC,CASSLLGTGAQETQYF,TRBD1,TRBV7-6,-,TRBJ2-5
TGTGCCATCAGTGAACGGGGAGCCGATACGCAGTATTTT,CAISERGADTQYF,-,TRBV10-3,many,TRBJ2-3
TGTGCCAGCAGCTTAGGGACAGGGGTAACGTACAATGAGCAGTTCTTC,CASSLGTGVTYNEQFF,TRBD1,TRBV7-9,-,TRBJ2-1
TGTGCCAGCTCGCCGGAGGGACTATACGAGCAGTACTTC,CASSPEGLYEQYF,TRBD2,TRBV18,-,TRBJ2-7
TGTGCCAGCAGCTTGGCGGACTTCCTTGCGAATGAGCAGTTCTTC,CASSLADFLANEQFF,-,TRBV5-5,few,TRBJ2-1
TGTGCCAGCAGTGAAGCGCCGGGGACCCAGTACTTC,CASSEAPGTQYF,-,TRBV2,-,TRBJ2-5
TGTGCCAGCCAGGACTCTTCCGTACAAGAGACCCAGTACTTC,CASQDSSVQETQYF,-,TRBV12-3/TRBV12-4,few,TRBJ2-5
TGTGCCAGCAGCTTAAGTCGGGGGGTCACTGAAGCTTTCTTT,CASSLSRGVTEAFF,-,TRBV7-2,once,TRBJ1-1
TGCGCCAGCAGCTTCCTACCGGGACAGACCTACGAGCAGTACTTC,CASSFLPGQTYEQYF,TRBD1,TRBV5-1,-,TRBJ2-7
TGTGCCAGCAGCGTCGGGACTAGCGGGAGCAATGAGCAGTACTTC,CASSVGTSGSNEQYF,TRBD2,TRBV12-3/TRBV12-4,few,TRBJ2-5
TGTGCCAGCAGCCGCCCAACTAATGAAAAACTGTTTTTT,CASSRPTNEKLFF,-,TRBV28,few,TRBJ1-4